This T cell receptor beta chain was profiled in a study of identical twins. This clonotype was counted a few times. The antigen is undetermined. Via MiXCR, TCRdb re-called the 5' RACE reads, giving one row per CDR3 protein. This table has around 960,000 distinct CDR3 sequences, about 12% appearing once. Healthy Caucasians were all of the donors. General study results and limits: Cord blood beta clonotypes that were abundant carried fewer insertions, and memory repertoires showed no such trend. Twins showed weaker excess sharing in their beta out-of-frame sequences.

Germline CDR1 ENHRY, CDR2 SYGVKD. The CDR3 has 16 residues. The V and J ends lost 5 bases and 4 bases, in that order; junction bases with no gene match: 13. These data also formed part of another study, on yellow fever vaccine responses in identical twins.

This clonotype was sampled from a woman between 18 and 29 years old in good health. Sequencing used PBMCs. V usage is TRBV10-3 and J usage is TRBJ1-2; 7 positions agree with TRBD1. CDR3 nucleotides: TGTGCCATCAGTCATGCAGGGTCCAGGACAGGCTATGGCTACACCTTC. Its protein product is CAISHAGSRTGYGYTF.